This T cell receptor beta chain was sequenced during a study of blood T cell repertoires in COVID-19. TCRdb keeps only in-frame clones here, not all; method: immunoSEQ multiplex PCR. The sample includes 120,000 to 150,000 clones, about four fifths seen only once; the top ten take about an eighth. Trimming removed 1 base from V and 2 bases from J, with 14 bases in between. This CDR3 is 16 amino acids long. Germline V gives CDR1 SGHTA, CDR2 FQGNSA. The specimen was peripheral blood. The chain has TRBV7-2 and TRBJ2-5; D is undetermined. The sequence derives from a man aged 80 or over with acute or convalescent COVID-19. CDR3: CASSLVTLRLQETQYF. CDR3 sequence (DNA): TGTGCCAGCAGCTTAGTCACTCTCCGTCTTCAAGAGACCCAGTACTTC. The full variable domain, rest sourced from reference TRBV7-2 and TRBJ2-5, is GAGVSQSPSNKVTEKGKDVELRCDPISGHTALYWYRQSLGQGLEFLIYFQGNSAPDKSGLPSDRFSAERTGGSVSTLTIQRTQQEDSAVYLCASSLVTLRLQETQYFGPGTRLLVL.